This entry lists 14 T cell receptor beta chains sequenced from one sample in a study of CD8 T cells in Susac syndrome. Random hexamers served to reverse transcribe roughly 0.45 to 1 ug RNA. Using its own MiXCR run on the immunoSEQ multiplex PCR reads, TCRdb lists one record per CDR3 protein. The repertoire holds 150,000 to 200,000 distinct CDR3 sequences, with 95% as singletons. The sample was CD4+ T cells from PBMCs. Receptors were obtained from a human donor with multiple sclerosis.

V and J are TRBV4-3 and TRBJ1-6; the D gene is possibly TRBD1 (6 bases). The CDR3 extends over 15 amino acids. V lost 1 base to trimming and J lost 10 bases, with 14 bases between them. CDR1 is LGHNA, CDR2 YSLEER, per germline. CDR3 sequence reads: CASSQGGRGRSPLHF. The CDR3 coding sequence is TGCGCCAGCAGCCAAGGAGGCAGGGGACGATCACCCCTCCACTTT.

V and J are TRBV9 and TRBJ2-1, with D tentatively TRBD1 (5 bases). The length of the CDR3 is 15 residues. CDR1 SGDLS and CDR2 YYNGEE come from the germline V gene. The V and J ends lost 0 bases and 3 bases respectively, with 10 bases between them. CDR3 in DNA: TGTGCCAGCAGCGTAGACGGCGGACACTACAATGAGCAGTTCTTC. Translated: CASSVDGGHYNEQFF.

The chain is built from TRBV7-3 and TRBJ2-6; D unresolved. The CDR3 spans 13 residues. Germline V gene sequence: CDR1 SGHTA, CDR2 FQGTGA. Deletions cut 8 bases from V and 3 bases from J, with 8 bases between. Written as DNA, the CDR3 is TGTGCCAGCCGTGGGGATGGGGCCAACGTCCTGACTTTC. Translated: CASRGDGANVLTF.

The V call is TRBV7-2, the J call TRBJ2-7; 8 nucleotides line up with TRBD2. Germline-derived CDR1 and CDR2 are SGHTA and FQGNSA. The ends lost 1 base at V and 6 bases at J; junction bases unmatched: 5. The CDR3 runs to 14 residues. As DNA, the CDR3 is TGTGCCAGCAGCTTAGAAGGACTAGCAGGCGAGCAGTACTTC. Protein: CASSLEGLAGEQYF.

The genes are TRBV20-1 and TRBJ1-1, with D uncertain. Per the germline V gene, CDR1 is DFQATT and CDR2 is SNEGSKA (reference sequence). V lost 5 bases to trimming and J lost 6 bases, with 7 bases between them. The CDR3 sequence is 10 residues long. In nucleotides, the CDR3 is TGCAGTGCTCTTCTAGCTGAAGCTTTCTTT. This translates into CSALLAEAFF.

V gene TRBV14 combines with J gene TRBJ2-3; D is unclear. Trimming left V 4 bases short and J 0 bases short, with 11 bases between. There are 15 residues in the CDR3. Germline V gene sequence: CDR1 SGHDN, CDR2 FVKESK. This chain's CDR3 is CASSRRAVSTDTQYF. The CDR3 nucleotides are TGTGCCAGCAGCCGACGGGCAGTAAGCACAGATACGCAGTATTTT.

The chain is built from TRBV20-1 and TRBJ2-7; D assignment may be TRBD1 or TRBD2 (6 bases each). The V and J ends lost 6 bases and 3 bases respectively, with 27 bases between them. CDR1 and CDR2 (germline): DFQATT, SNEGSKA (reference sequence). The CDR3 is made up of 17 amino acids. The CDR3 DNA reads as TGCAGTGCAACCGGGGGCCCGAGGTCCGTTGGCCGCTACGAGCAGTACTTC. It specifies CSATGGPRSVGRYEQYF.

The J gene is TRBJ2-7, the V gene TRBV9; D may be TRBD1 or TRBD2 (6 bases each). The germline V gene encodes CDR1 SGDLS and CDR2 YYNGEE. The ends were cut back, 2 bases at V and 6 bases at J, with 18 bases in the middle. There are 15 residues in the CDR3. The chain's CDR3 is CASSVGIGRGGEQYF. CDR3 DNA: TGTGCCAGCAGCGTTGGCATCGGCAGGGGAGGCGAGCAGTACTTC. The whole variable domain, remainder taken from reference TRBV9 and TRBJ2-7, is DSGVTQTPKHLITATGQRVTLRCSPRSGDLSVYWYQQSLDQGLQFLIQYYNGEERAKGNILERFSAQQFPDLHSELNLSSLELGDSALYFCASSVGIGRGGEQYFGPGTRLTVT.

The chain couples TRBV15 to TRBJ2-7, with 7 positions matching TRBD1. The CDR3 has 14 residues. From germline, CDR1 is LNHNV and CDR2 YYDKDF (reference sequence). Trimming at V came to 4 bases and at J to 2 bases, leaving 5 bases not matched to a gene. This CDR3 reads CATSKRQGPYEQYF. The CDR3 region has the DNA TGTGCCACCAGCAAAAGACAGGGCCCCTACGAGCAGTACTTC.

The rearrangement uses TRBV20-1 and TRBJ1-2, with D possibly TRBD1 on 5 matching bases. Germline CDR1 is DFQATT and CDR2 is SNEGSKA (reference sequence). The CDR3 has 12 residues. V lost 3 bases to trimming and J lost 3 bases, with 8 bases between them. CDR3 nucleotides: TGCAGTGCTAGCGACAGTCACTATGGCTACACCTTC. This translates into CSASDSHYGYTF.

The V gene is TRBV6-6, the J gene TRBJ2-5; 9 bases are a match to TRBD2. The ends lost 7 bases at V and 2 bases at J; junction bases unmatched: 5. Germline assignment: CDR1 MNHNY and CDR2 SVGAGI (reference sequence). CDR3 length: 14 residues. The DNA for the CDR3 is TGTGCCAGCACTCTTAGCGGGGGACAAGAGACCCAGTACTTC. Its protein product is CASTLSGGQETQYF.

The V and J genes are TRBV12-3 or TRBV12-4 and TRBJ1-1; D gene unclear. Trimming took 6 bases from V and 6 from J, leaving 14 bases between them. This CDR3 comprises 13 residues. The CDR3 loop reads CASSPGAGSEAFF. As DNA, the CDR3 is TGTGCCAGCAGCCCGGGAGCAGGATCTGAAGCTTTCTTT.

This sequence joins TRBV29-1 and TRBJ2-3, with D perhaps TRBD2 (7 bases). The CDR3 is made up of 14 amino acids. V was clipped by 7 bases and J by 4 bases, with 18 bases between them. Germline-derived CDR1 and CDR2 are SQVTM and ANQGSEA. CDR3 residues: CSARGGGIADTQYF. In nucleotides, the CDR3 is TGCAGCGCCAGAGGGGGGGGGATAGCAGATACGCAGTATTTT.

The gene calls are TRBV29-1 and TRBJ2-1; D is perhaps TRBD1 (5 bases). The V end was cut by 7 bases, the J end by 9 bases, with 19 bases between. The CDR3 sequence is 13 residues long. Germline V gene lookup returns CDR1 SQVTM and CDR2 ANQGSEA. CDR3 protein: CSARKPGSSEQFF. CDR3 nucleotides: TGCAGCGCCCGAAAACCAGGGTCAAGTGAGCAGTTCTTC.